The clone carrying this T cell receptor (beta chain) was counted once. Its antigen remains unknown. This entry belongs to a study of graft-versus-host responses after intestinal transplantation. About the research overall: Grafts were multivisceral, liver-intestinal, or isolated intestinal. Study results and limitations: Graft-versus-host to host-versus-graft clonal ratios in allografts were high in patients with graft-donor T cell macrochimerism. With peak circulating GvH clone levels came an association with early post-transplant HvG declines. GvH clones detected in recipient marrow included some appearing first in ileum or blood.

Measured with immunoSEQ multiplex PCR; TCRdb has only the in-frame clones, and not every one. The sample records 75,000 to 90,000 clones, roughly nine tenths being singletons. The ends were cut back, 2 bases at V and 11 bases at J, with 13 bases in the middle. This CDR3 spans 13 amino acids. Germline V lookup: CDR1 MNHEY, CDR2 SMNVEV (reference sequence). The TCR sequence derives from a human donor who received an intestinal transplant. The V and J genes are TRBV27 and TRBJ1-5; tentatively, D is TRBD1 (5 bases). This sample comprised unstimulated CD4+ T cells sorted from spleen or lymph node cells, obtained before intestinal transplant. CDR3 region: CASSLRAGLAQHF. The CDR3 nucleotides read TGTGCCAGCAGTTTACGGGCAGGGCTAGCCCAGCATTTT.